This T cell receptor beta chain emerged from a study of blood T cell repertoires in COVID-19. Study-level background: The analysed material was cDNA or gDNA that came from T cells, B-cell-depleted T cells, or PBMCs.

TCRdb keeps only in-frame clones here, not all; method: immunoSEQ multiplex PCR. Of roughly 230,000 clones in the sample, approximately 92% were seen once. Germline V gives CDR1 ENHRY, CDR2 SYGVKD. The CDR3 runs to 14 residues. The V and J ends lost 4 bases and 7 bases, in that order; junction bases with no gene match: 7. The chain is built from TRBV10-3 and TRBJ2-7; 10 positions agree with TRBD1. The sequenced sample was peripheral blood. The source of this sequence is a woman between 40 and 50 years old who had recovered from COVID-19. Here the CDR3 DNA reads TGTGCCATCAGTGGCTCGGGACAGGGGAAAGAGCAGTACTTC. Amino acid sequence: CAISGSGQGKEQYF.